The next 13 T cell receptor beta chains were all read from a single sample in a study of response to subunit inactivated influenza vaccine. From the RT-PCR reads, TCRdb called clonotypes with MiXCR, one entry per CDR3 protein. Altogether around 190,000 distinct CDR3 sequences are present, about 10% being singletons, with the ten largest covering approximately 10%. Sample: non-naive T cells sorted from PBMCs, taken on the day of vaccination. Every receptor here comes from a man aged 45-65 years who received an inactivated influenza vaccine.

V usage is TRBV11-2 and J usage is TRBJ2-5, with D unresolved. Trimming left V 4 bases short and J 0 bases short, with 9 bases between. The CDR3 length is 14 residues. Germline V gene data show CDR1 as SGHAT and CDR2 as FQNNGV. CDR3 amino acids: CASSSDTYQETQYF. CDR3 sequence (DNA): TGTGCCAGCAGCTCAGACACGTACCAAGAGACCCAGTACTTC. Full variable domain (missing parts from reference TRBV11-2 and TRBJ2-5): EAGVAQSPRYKIIEKRQSVAFWCNPISGHATLYWYQQILGQGPKLLIQFQNNGVVDDSQLPKDRFSAERLKGVDSTLKIQPAKLEDSAVYLCASSSDTYQETQYFGPGTRLLVL.

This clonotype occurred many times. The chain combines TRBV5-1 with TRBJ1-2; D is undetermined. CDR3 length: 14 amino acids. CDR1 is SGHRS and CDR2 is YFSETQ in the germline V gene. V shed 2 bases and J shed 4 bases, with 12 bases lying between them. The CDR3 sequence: CASSFSATAYGYTF. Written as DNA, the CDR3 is TGCGCCAGCAGCTTTTCAGCCACCGCCTATGGCTACACCTTC.

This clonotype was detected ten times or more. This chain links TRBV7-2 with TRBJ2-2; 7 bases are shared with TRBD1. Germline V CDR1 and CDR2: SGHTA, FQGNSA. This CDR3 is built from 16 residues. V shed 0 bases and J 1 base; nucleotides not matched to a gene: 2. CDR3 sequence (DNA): TGTGCCAGCAGCTTAGCCGGGACAGTGAACACCGGGGAGCTGTTTTTT. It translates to CASSLAGTVNTGELFF.

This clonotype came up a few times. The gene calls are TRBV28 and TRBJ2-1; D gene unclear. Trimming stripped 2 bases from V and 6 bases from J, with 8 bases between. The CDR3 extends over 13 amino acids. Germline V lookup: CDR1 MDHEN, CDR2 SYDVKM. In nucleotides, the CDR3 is TGTGCCAGCAGTTTAACAGCGTTCAATGAGCAGTTCTTC. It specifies CASSLTAFNEQFF.

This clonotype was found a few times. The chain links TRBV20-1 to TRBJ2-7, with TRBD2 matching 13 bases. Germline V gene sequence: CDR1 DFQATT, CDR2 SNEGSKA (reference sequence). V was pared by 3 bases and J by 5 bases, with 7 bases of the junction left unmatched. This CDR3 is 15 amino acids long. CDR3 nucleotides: TGCAGTGCTAGGACTAGCGGGGGGCCCAGGGACGAGCAGTACTTC. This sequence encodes CSARTSGGPRDEQYF.

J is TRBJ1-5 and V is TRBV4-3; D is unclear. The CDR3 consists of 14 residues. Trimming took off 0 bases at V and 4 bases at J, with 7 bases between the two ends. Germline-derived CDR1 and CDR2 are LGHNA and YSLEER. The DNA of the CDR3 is TGCGCCAGCAGCCAAGAGGCAGCAAATCAGCCCCAGCATTTT. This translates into CASSQEAANQPQHF.

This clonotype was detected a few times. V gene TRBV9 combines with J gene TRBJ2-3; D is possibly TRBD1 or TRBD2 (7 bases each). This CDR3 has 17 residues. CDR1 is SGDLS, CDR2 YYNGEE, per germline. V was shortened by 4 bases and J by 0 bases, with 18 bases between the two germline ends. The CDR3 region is CASSSRGGGTSTDTQYF. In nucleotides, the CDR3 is TGTGCCAGCAGCTCCAGGGGGGGCGGCACTAGCACAGATACGCAGTATTTT.

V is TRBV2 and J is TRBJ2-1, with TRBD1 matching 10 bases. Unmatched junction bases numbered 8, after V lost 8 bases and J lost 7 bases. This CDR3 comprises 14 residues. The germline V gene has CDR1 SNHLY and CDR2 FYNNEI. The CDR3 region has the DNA TGTGCCAGCCGTTCGACAGGGGGCGAGAATGAGCAGTTCTTC. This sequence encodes CASRSTGGENEQFF.

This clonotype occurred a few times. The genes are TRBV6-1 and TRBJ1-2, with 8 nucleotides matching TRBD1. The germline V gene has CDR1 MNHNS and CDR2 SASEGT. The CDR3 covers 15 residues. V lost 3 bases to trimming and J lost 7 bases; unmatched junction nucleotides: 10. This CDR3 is CASSDGQGWYGGYTF. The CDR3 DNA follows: TGTGCCAGCAGTGACGGACAGGGTTGGTACGGTGGCTACACCTTC.

The CDR3 loop is CASSPSGGRGRADTQYF. The CDR3 bases are TGTGCCAGCAGCCCAAGTGGGGGCAGGGGGCGAGCAGATACGCAGTATTTT. The J gene is TRBJ2-3, the V gene TRBV3-1; 8 nucleotides match TRBD1. The germline V gene has CDR1 LGHDT and CDR2 YNNKEL (reference sequence). The CDR3 totals 17 residues. Trimming at V came to 4 bases and at J to 4 bases, leaving 13 bases not matched to a gene.

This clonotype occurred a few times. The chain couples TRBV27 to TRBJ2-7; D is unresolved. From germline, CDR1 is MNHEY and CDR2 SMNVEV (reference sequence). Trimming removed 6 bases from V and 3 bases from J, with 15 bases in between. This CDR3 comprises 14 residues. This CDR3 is CASSPLMGSYEQYF. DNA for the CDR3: TGTGCCAGCAGCCCACTAATGGGCAGCTACGAGCAGTACTTC.

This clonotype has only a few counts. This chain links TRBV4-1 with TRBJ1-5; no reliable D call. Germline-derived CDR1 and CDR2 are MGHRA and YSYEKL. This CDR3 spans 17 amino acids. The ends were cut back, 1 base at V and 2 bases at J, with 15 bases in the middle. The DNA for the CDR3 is TGCGCCAGCAGCCAAGTTGATCTCGGTTTGGGCAATCAGCCCCAGCATTTT. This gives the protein CASSQVDLGLGNQPQHF.

CDR3 residues: CASSPTSGRYYEQYF. DNA for the CDR3: TGTGCCAGCAGCCCTACTAGCGGGAGGTACTACGAGCAGTACTTC. The rearrangement joins TRBV7-9 to TRBJ2-7, with 12 bases fitting TRBD2. Per germline, CDR1 SEHNR and CDR2 FQNEAQ (reference sequence). CDR3 length equals 15 residues. V was pared by 5 bases and J by 3 bases, with 5 bases of the junction left unmatched.